The next 18 T cell receptor beta chains were all read from a single sample in a study of glioma-infiltrating T cells. TCR alpha and beta CDR3 regions were amplified from RNA using iRepertoire nested multiplex PCR. TCRdb redid the calling of the multiplex PCR reads with MiXCR, one entry per CDR3 protein. The sample consists of tens of thousands of distinct CDR3 sequences, about 23% of them appearing once. The sample was glioma tissue, nonneoplastic brain tissue, or PBMCs (not recorded which). Source of these receptors: a human donor with low-grade glioma or glioblastoma, undergoing nonglioma brain surgery, or in good health (not recorded which).

Remarks on this clonotype: A much larger clone lies a single base off, so this may be a read error. The chain joins TRBV4-1 to TRBJ2-5; a possible D gene is TRBD2 (6 bases). From germline, CDR1 is MGHRA and CDR2 YSYEKL. This CDR3 has 13 amino acids. The CDR3 loop reads CASSQTRGETKYF. For the CDR3, the DNA is TGCGCCAGCAGCCAAACACGCGGGGAGACCAAGTACTTC.

This clonotype showed up many times. V is TRBV7-2 and J is TRBJ2-3; D is ambiguous. Germline V gene data show CDR1 as SGHTA and CDR2 as FQGNSA. V lost 6 bases and J lost 4, with 11 bases in between. This CDR3 region has 13 residues. CDR3 residues: CASRVQVPDTQYF. The CDR3 region has the DNA TGTGCCAGCAGAGTCCAGGTCCCAGATACGCAGTATTTT.

This clonotype was seen many times. The CDR3 sequence is CASNPGLAAPYDTQYF. The DNA of the CDR3 is TGTGCCAGCAACCCGGGACTAGCGGCCCCTTATGATACGCAGTATTTT. This chain joins TRBV28 and TRBJ2-3; 11 bases map to TRBD2. CDR1 is MDHEN and CDR2 is SYDVKM in the germline V gene. CDR3 length equals 16 residues. Trimming removed 7 bases from V and 6 bases from J; junction bases left unmatched: 12.

This clonotype was counted many times. V usage is TRBV2 and J usage is TRBJ2-7; tentatively, D is TRBD1 (5 bases). Germline assignment: CDR1 SNHLY and CDR2 FYNNEI. This CDR3 has 13 amino acids. The germline V and J ends were trimmed by 6 bases and 3 bases, with 12 bases remaining between them. In nucleotides, the CDR3 is TGTGCCAGCAGCGAGCAGGGCCGCTACGAGCAGTACTTC. Encoded protein: CASSEQGRYEQYF.

This clonotype was detected many times. The V gene is TRBV6-5, the J gene TRBJ1-2; 9 nucleotides agree with TRBD1. V lost 0 bases to trimming and J lost 5 bases; unmatched junction nucleotides: 4. Germline V gene data show CDR1 as MNHEY and CDR2 as SVGAGI. The CDR3 spans 15 residues. CDR3 amino acids: CASSYSGTGMYGYTF. The CDR3 DNA sequence: TGTGCCAGCAGTTACTCCGGGACAGGGATGTATGGCTACACCTTC.

This clonotype was counted ten times or more. V gene TRBV7-2 combines with J gene TRBJ1-1, with 7 nucleotides matching TRBD1. Trimming cost V 5 bases and J 1 base; bases outside gene matches: 7. This CDR3 contains 15 residues. CDR1 and CDR2 (germline): SGHTA, FQGNSA. The CDR3: CASSHPGQTNTEAFF. DNA for the CDR3: TGTGCCAGCAGCCACCCGGGACAGACGAACACTGAAGCTTTCTTT.

This clonotype occurred many times. This sequence joins TRBV7-2 and TRBJ2-1; 8 nucleotides line up with TRBD2. This CDR3 has 15 residues. Germline values: CDR1 SGHTA, CDR2 FQGNSA. Trimming removed 1 base from V and 4 bases from J; junction bases left unmatched: 3. Here the CDR3 reads CASSLVPSGYNEQFF. The CDR3 DNA reads as TGTGCCAGCAGCTTAGTTCCTAGCGGGTACAATGAGCAGTTCTTC.

This clonotype was seen repeatedly, ten times or more. The chain couples TRBV19 to TRBJ2-3; TRBD1 aligns across 8 bases. The CDR3 length is 17 residues. The ends lost 5 bases at V and 2 bases at J; junction bases unmatched: 12. Germline CDR1 reads LNHDA; CDR2 reads SQIVND (reference sequence). The DNA of the CDR3 is TGTGCCAGTAGTGTAGGGACAGGAGCATTCACCACAGATACGCAGTATTTT. Translation: CASSVGTGAFTTDTQYF.

In the case of this clonotype: Being one base from a much bigger clone, this may be a read error. The rearrangement joins TRBV15 to TRBJ2-5, with D possibly TRBD1 on 5 matching bases. The CDR3 contains 12 residues. Germline CDR1 and CDR2: LNHNV and YYDKDF (reference sequence). The CDR3 here is CAISREVETQYF. CDR3 DNA sequence: TGTGCCATCAGCAGGGAAGTGGAGACCCAGTACTTC.

This clonotype appeared many times. V usage is TRBV19 and J usage is TRBJ2-3; perhaps TRBD1 as D (5 bases). The CDR3 sequence is 13 residues long. The V end lost 9 bases, the J end lost 5 bases, and 15 bases lay between the germline ends. Germline V gene sequence: CDR1 LNHDA, CDR2 SQIVND (reference sequence). CDR3 residues: CASRKGLLDTQYF. The CDR3 DNA reads TGTGCCAGCCGAAAGGGGTTATTAGATACGCAGTATTTT.

The CDR3 sequence is CASSPVTGADGNTIYF. The CDR3 DNA sequence: TGTGCCAGCTCGCCCGTGACAGGCGCGGACGGAAACACCATATATTTT. The V gene is TRBV18, the J gene TRBJ1-3; tentative D call: TRBD1 (6 bases). CDR1 KGHSH and CDR2 LQKENI come from the germline V gene. The CDR3 consists of 16 residues. With 6 bases removed from V and 4 bases from J, the gap between germline ends came to 19 bases. Drawing the rest from reference TRBV18 and TRBJ1-3, the complete variable domain is NAGVMQNPRHLVRRRGQEARLRCSPMKGHSHVYWYRQLPEEGLKFMVYLQKENIIDESGMPKERFSAEFPKEGPSILRIQQVVRGDSAAYFCASSPVTGADGNTIYFGEGSWLTVV.

This clonotype came up many times. The chain has TRBV3-1 and TRBJ2-3, with D tentatively TRBD2 (5 bases). The V end was cut by 4 bases, the J end by 5 bases, with 13 bases between. The CDR3 has 14 amino acids. The germline gives CDR1 LGHDT, CDR2 YNNKEL (reference sequence). This CDR3 is CASSPGEGRDTQYF. The CDR3 DNA sequence: TGTGCCAGCAGCCCTGGAGAGGGCAGAGATACGCAGTATTTT.

This clonotype came up many times. The rearrangement uses TRBV7-2 and TRBJ2-1; the match to TRBD2 covers 12 bases. V dropped 1 base and J dropped 15; count of bases not matched to a gene: 4. Germline CDR1 is SGHTA and CDR2 is FQGNSA. The CDR3 has 13 amino acids. The CDR3 protein is CASSLGLAGDLFF. Here the CDR3 DNA reads TGTGCCAGCAGCTTAGGACTAGCGGGAGACTTGTTCTTC.

The sample holds many counts of this clonotype. The chain carries TRBV6-6 and TRBJ2-5; 7 nucleotides agree with TRBD2. Per the germline V gene, CDR1 is MNHNY and CDR2 is SVGAGI (reference sequence). With 0 bases clipped from V and 2 bases from J, the junction kept 3 bases outside the gene matches. The CDR3 length is 15 residues. The CDR3 coding sequence is TGTGCCAGCAGTTACTCTAGCGGGCGACAAGAGACCCAGTACTTC. Protein product: CASSYSSGRQETQYF.

This clonotype was observed at least ten times. This chain uses TRBV25-1 with TRBJ2-5, with D uncertain. This CDR3 has 13 amino acids. CDR1 and CDR2 (germline): MGHDK, SYGVNS. V lost 5 bases and J lost 11, with 18 bases in between. The CDR3 DNA follows: TGTGCCAGCAGTATCCGGGCCGCAAAATCTCAGTACTTC. This translates into CASSIRAAKSQYF.

J is TRBJ2-7 and V is TRBV5-1, with 10 bases aligning to TRBD1. Germline CDR1 and CDR2: SGHRS and YFSETQ. The CDR3 contains 14 residues. With 4 bases clipped from V and 1 base from J, the junction kept 2 bases outside the gene matches. CDR3 residues: CASSRTGGSYEQYF. The CDR3 nucleotides read TGCGCCAGCAGCCGGACAGGGGGTTCCTACGAGCAGTACTTC.

This clonotype was seen at least ten times. The gene calls are TRBV27 and TRBJ1-2, with D possibly TRBD1 on 6 matching bases. Germline lookup yields CDR1 MNHEY and CDR2 SMNVEV (reference sequence). The CDR3 has 16 amino acids. Trimming removed 4 bases at V and 4 bases at J, with 19 bases between. Here the CDR3 reads CASSSDGGGASYGYTF. As DNA, the CDR3 is TGTGCCAGCAGTTCCGACGGGGGGGGCGCAAGCTATGGCTACACCTTC.

Ten or more counts support this clonotype. This chain connects TRBV6-6 to TRBJ2-1; TRBD2 agrees at 8 bases. Unmatched junction bases numbered 6, after V lost 0 bases and J lost 5 bases. In germline, CDR1 is MNHNY, CDR2 SVGAGI (reference sequence). The CDR3 consists of 16 residues. CDR3 in DNA: TGTGCCAGCAGTTACTCTAGCGGGACGATCCACAATGAGCAGTTCTTC. Translation: CASSYSSGTIHNEQFF.